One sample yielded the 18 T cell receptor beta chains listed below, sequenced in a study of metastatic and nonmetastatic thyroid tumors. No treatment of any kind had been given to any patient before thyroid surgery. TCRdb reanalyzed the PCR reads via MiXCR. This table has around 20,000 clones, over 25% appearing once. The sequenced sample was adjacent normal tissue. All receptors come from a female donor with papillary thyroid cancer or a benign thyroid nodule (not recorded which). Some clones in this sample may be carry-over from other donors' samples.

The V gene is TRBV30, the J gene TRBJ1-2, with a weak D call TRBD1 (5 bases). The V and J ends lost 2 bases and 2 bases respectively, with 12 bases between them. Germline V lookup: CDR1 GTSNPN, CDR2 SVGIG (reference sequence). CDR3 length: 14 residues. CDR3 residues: CAWSYGASNYGYTF. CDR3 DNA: TGTGCCTGGAGTTACGGGGCGTCGAACTATGGCTACACCTTC.

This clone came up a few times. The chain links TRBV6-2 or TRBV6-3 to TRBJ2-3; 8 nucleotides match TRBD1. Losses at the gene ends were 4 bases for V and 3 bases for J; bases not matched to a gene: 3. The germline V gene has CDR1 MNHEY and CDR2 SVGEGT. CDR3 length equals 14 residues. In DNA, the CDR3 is TGTGCCAGCAGTTCGAACAGGGGGACAGATACGCAGTATTTT. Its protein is CASSSNRGTDTQYF.

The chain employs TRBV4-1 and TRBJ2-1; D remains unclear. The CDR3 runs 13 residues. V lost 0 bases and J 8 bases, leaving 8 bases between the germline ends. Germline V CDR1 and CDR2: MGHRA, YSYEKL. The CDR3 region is CASSQEAQDEQFF. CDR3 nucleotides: TGCGCCAGCAGCCAAGAGGCCCAGGATGAGCAGTTCTTC.

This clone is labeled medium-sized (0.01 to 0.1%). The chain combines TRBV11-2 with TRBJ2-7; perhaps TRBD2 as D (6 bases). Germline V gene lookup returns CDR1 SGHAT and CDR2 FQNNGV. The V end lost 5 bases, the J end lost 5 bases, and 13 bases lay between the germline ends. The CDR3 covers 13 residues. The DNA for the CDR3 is TGTGCCAGCAGCCCCGGGGGAAGGAACGAGCAGTACTTC. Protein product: CASSPGGRNEQYF.

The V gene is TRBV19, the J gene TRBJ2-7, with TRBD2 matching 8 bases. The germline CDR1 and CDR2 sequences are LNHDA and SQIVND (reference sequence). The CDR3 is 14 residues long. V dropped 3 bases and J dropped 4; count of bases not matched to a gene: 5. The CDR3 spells CASSMAGGRYEQYF. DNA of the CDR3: TGTGCCAGTAGTATGGCGGGAGGTCGTTACGAGCAGTACTTC.

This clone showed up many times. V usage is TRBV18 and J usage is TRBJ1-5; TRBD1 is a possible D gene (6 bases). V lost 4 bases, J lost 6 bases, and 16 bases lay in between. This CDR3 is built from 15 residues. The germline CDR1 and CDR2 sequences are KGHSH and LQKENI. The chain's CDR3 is CASSQTASGVQPQHF. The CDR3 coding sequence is TGTGCCAGCTCACAGACCGCTTCAGGGGTTCAGCCCCAGCATTTT.

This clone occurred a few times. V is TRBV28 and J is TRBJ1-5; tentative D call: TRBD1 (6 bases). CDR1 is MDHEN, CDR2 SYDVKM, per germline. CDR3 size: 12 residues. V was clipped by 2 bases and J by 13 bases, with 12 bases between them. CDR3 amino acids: CASSLSPGTQHF. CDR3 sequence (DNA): TGTGCCAGCAGTTTAAGCCCAGGGACACAGCATTTT.

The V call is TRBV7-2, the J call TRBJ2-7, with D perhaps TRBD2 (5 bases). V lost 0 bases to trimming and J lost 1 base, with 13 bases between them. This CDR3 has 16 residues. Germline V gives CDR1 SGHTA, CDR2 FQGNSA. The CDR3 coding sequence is TGTGCCAGCAGCTTAGCCCAGGTAGCGCTATCCTACGAGCAGTACTTC. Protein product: CASSLAQVALSYEQYF.

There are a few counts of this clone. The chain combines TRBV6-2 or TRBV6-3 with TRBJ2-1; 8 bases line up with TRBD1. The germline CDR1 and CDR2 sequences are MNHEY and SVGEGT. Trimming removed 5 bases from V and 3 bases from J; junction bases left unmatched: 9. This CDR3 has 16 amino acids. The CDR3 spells CASSPARTGGYNEQFF. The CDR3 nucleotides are TGTGCCAGCAGTCCCGCAAGAACAGGGGGCTACAATGAGCAGTTCTTC.

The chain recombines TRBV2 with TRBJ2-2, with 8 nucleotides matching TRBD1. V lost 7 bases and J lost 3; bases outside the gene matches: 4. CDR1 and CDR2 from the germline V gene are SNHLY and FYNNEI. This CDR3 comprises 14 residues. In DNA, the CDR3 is TGTGCCAGCAACGGACAGGGATACACCGGGGAGCTGTTTTTT. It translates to CASNGQGYTGELFF. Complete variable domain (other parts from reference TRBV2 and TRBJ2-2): EPEVTQTPSHQVTQMGQEVILRCVPISNHLYFYWYRQILGQKVEFLVSFYNNEISEKSEIFDDQFSVERPDGSNFTLKIRSTKLEDSAMYFCASNGQGYTGELFFGEGSRLTVL.

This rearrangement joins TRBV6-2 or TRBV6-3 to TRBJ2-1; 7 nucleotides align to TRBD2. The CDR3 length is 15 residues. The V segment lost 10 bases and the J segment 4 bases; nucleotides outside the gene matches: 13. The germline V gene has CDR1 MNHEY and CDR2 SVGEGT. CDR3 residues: CATRESAGVYNEQFF. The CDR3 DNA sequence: TGTGCCACCAGGGAGTCGGCGGGAGTGTACAATGAGCAGTTCTTC.

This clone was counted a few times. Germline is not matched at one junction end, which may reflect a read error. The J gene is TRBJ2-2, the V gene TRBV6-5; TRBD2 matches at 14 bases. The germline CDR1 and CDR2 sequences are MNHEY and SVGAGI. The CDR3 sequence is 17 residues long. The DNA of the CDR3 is TGCGCCTTTACACCGGGACTAGCGGGGGAGAACACCGGGGAGCTGTTTTTT. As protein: CAFTPGLAGENTGELFF.

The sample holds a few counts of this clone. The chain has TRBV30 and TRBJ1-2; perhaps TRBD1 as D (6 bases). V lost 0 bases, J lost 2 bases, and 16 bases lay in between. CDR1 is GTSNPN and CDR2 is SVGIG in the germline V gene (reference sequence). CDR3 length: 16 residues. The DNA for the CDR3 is TGTGCCTGGAGTGTAGGAGCAGGGGCGGGGAACTATGGCTACACCTTC. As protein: CAWSVGAGAGNYGYTF.

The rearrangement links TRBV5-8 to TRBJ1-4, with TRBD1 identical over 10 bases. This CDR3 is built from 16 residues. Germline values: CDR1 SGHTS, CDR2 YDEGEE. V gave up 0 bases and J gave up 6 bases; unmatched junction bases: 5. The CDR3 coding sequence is TGTGCCAGCAGCTTGGTGCCCGGGACAGGGGATGAAAAACTGTTTTTT. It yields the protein CASSLVPGTGDEKLFF.

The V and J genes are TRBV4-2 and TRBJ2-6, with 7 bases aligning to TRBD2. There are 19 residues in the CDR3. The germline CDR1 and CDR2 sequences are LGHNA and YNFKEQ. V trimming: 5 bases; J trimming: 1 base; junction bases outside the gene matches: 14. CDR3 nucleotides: TGTGCCAGCAGCGGGGTGCCGAGCGGGGTTCCTTCTGGGGCCAACGTCCTGACTTTC. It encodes CASSGVPSGVPSGANVLTF.

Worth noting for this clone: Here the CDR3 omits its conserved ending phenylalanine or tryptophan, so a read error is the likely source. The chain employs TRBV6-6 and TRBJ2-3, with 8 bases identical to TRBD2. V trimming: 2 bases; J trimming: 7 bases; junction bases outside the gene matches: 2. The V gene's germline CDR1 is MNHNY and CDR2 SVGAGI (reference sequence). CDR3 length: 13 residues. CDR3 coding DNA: TGTGCCAGCAGTTACAGCGGGGGAAATACGCAGTATTCT. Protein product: CASSYSGGNTQYS.

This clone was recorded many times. The CDR3 coding sequence is TGTGCCAGCAGCCATTTGAGCGGGGGGGCCTCCAATGAGCAGTTCTTC. Translated, it gives CASSHLSGGASNEQFF. The chain uses TRBV3-1 and TRBJ2-1; the match to TRBD2 covers 10 bases. The ends lost 3 bases at V and 6 bases at J; junction bases unmatched: 8. The length of the CDR3 is 16 residues. The germline V gene has CDR1 LGHDT and CDR2 YNNKEL (reference sequence).

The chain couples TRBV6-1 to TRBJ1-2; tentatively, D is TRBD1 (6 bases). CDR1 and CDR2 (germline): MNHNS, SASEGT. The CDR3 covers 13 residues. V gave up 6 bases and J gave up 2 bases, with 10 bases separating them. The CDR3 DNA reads TGTGCCAGCAGCGCCGGGACAAACTATGGCTACACCTTC. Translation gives CASSAGTNYGYTF.